This TCR beta chain was retrieved from a study of technical replicates of blood from several donors. The CDR3 contains 14 residues. Between the trimmed V and J ends, which lost 1 base and 4 bases, there was a span of 11 bases. The germline V gene encodes CDR1 SGHAT and CDR2 FQNNGV. Repertoires were generated with immunoSEQ multiplex PCR, while TCRdb's copy carries only in-frame clones and drops some. The sample has more than 70,000 clones; 92% are singletons. Material for sequencing was T cells isolated from PBMCs. The sequence came from a human donor in good health. The V gene is TRBV11-2, the J gene TRBJ2-7; a weak D match, TRBD1 (5 bases). The CDR3, as DNA: TGTGCCAGCAGCTTAGTAATCAGGGCTTACGAGCAGTACTTC. The encoded protein is CASSLVIRAYEQYF. The whole variable domain, remainder taken from reference TRBV11-2 and TRBJ2-7, is EAGVAQSPRYKIIEKRQSVAFWCNPISGHATLYWYQQILGQGPKLLIQFQNNGVVDDSQLPKDRFSAERLKGVDSTLKIQPAKLEDSAVYLCASSLVIRAYEQYFGPGTRLTVT.